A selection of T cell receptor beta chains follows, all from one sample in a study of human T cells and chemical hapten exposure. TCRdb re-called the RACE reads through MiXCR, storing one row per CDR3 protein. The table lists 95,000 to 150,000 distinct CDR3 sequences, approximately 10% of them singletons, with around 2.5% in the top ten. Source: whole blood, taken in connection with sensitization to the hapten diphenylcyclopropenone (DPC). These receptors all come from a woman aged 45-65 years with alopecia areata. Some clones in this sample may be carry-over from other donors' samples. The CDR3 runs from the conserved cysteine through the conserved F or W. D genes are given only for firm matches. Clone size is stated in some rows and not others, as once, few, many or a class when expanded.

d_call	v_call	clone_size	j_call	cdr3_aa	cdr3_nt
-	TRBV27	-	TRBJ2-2	CASLSLAAGELFF	TGTGCCAGCCTCTCACTAGCCGCCGGGGAGCTGTTTTTT
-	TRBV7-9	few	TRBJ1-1	CASTLLDTEAFF	TGTGCCAGCACGCTTTTGGACACTGAAGCTTTCTTT
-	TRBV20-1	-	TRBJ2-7	CSAPPWDYEQYF	TGCAGTGCCCCGCCCTGGGACTACGAGCAGTACTTC
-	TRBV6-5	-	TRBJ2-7	CASSATGGAAEQYF	TGTGCCAGCAGCGCCACGGGGGGCGCAGCCGAGCAGTACTTC
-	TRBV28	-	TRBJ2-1	CASSYWTEGQFF	TGTGCCAGCAGTTACTGGACAGAAGGGCAGTTCTTC
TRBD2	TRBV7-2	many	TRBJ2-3	CASSLGLADTDTQYF	TGTGCCAGCAGCTTAGGACTAGCGGATACAGATACGCAGTATTTT
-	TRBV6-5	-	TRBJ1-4	CASRDGLLNEKLFF	TGTGCCAGCAGGGACGGACTCCTTAATGAAAAACTGTTTTTT
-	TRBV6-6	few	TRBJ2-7	CASSYLPPPKGYEQYF	TGTGCCAGCAGTTATCTTCCCCCGCCCAAAGGATACGAGCAGTACTTC
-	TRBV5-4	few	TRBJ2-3	CASSPGLSVDTQYF	TGTGCCAGCAGCCCCGGACTTTCGGTAGATACGCAGTATTTT
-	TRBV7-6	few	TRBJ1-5	CASSLGGGTGQPQHF	TGTGCCAGCAGCTTAGGGGGGGGAACAGGTCAGCCCCAGCATTTT
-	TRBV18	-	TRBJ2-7	CASATGQPNEQYF	TGTGCCAGCGCTACCGGACAGCCCAACGAGCAGTACTTC
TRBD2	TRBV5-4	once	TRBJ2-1	CASRGLAGSYNEQFF	TGTGCCAGCAGGGGACTAGCGGGATCCTACAATGAGCAGTTCTTC
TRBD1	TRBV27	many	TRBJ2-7	CASSPGGSYEQYF	TGTGCCAGCTCACCAGGGGGTTCCTACGAGCAGTACTTC
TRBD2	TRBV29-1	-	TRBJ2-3	CSVERGGDITYF	TGCAGCGTTGAACGCGGGGGGGACATCACATATTTT
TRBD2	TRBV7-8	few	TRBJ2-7	CASSLEATSYHEQYF	TGTGCCAGCAGCTTAGAAGCGACTAGCTACCACGAGCAGTACTTC
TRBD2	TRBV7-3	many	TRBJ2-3	CASSPGTSGDTQYF	TGTGCCAGCAGTCCCGGGACTAGCGGAGATACGCAGTATTTT
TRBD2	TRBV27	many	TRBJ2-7	CASSTGTSFLEQYF	TGTGCCAGCAGTACCGGGACTAGCTTCCTGGAGCAGTACTTC
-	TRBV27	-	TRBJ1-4	CASSLNSVNEKLFF	TGTGCCAGCAGTTTGAACAGTGTTAATGAAAAACTGTTTTTT
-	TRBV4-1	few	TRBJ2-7	CASSQVAGNYEQYF	TGCGCCAGCAGCCAAGTGGCCGGTAACTACGAGCAGTACTTC
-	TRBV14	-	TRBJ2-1	CASSQFNILNEQFF	TGTGCCAGCAGCCAATTCAACATACTCAATGAGCAGTTCTTC
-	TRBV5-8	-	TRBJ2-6	CASSRGTASSGANVLTF	TGTGCCAGCAGCCGGGGGACGGCAAGCTCTGGGGCCAACGTCCTGACTTTC
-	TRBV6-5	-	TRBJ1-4	CASSYSRINEKLFF	TGTGCCAGCAGTTACTCACGGATAAATGAAAAACTGTTTTTT
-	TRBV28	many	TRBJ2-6	CASSLLTGTGANVLTF	TGTGCCAGCAGTTTACTAACTGGGACTGGGGCCAACGTCCTGACTTTC
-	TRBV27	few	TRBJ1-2	CASSLYREKSYGYTF	TGTGCCAGCTCTCTTTACAGGGAGAAGAGCTATGGCTACACCTTC
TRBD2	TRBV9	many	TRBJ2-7	CASSVGSREYEQYF	TGTGCCAGCAGCGTAGGCTCGCGGGAGTACGAGCAGTACTTC
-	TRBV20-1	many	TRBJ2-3	CSAREDPDTQYF	TGCAGTGCTAGAGAAGATCCTGATACGCAGTATTTT
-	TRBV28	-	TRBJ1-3	CASSSPGKGLNTIYF	TGTGCCAGCAGTTCCCCCGGAAAGGGATTAAACACCATATATTTT
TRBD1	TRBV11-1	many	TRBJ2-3	CASSLGTGVDTQYF	TGTGCCAGCAGCTTGGGGACAGGGGTGGATACGCAGTATTTT
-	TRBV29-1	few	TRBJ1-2	CSVDTGIRGYTF	TGCAGCGTCGATACAGGGATACGTGGCTACACCTTC
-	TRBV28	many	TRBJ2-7	CASGAFSYEQYF	TGTGCCTCGGGAGCCTTCTCCTACGAGCAGTACTTC
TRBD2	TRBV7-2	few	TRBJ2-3	CASSLRGTSVNTQYF	TGTGCCAGCAGCCTTAGAGGGACTAGCGTCAATACGCAGTATTTT
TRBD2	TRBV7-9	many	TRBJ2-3	CASSSLTSGTTDTQYF	TGTGCCAGCAGCTCCTTAACTAGCGGTACCACAGATACGCAGTATTTT
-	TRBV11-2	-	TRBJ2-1	CASSLGMGASYNEQFF	TGTGCCAGCAGCTTAGGTATGGGAGCGTCCTACAATGAGCAGTTCTTC
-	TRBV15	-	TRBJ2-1	CATSRGGGLENEQFF	TGTGCCACCAGCAGAGGAGGAGGGCTGGAGAATGAGCAGTTCTTC
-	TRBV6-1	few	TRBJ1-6	CASSDPRKGRTGNSPLHF	TGTGCCAGCAGTGATCCCCGGAAAGGCCGGACCGGGAATTCACCCCTCCACTTT
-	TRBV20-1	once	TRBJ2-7	CSALFRGGEQYF	TGCAGTGCTCTATTCAGGGGCGGAGAGCAGTACTTC
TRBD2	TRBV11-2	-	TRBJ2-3	CASSFSGSVVDTQYF	TGTGCCAGCAGCTTTAGCGGGAGCGTTGTAGATACGCAGTATTTT
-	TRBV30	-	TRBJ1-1	CAWSVGGTLNTEAFF	TGTGCCTGGAGTGTTGGGGGCACATTGAACACTGAAGCTTTCTTT
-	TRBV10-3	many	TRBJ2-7	CAISEPHQSEQYF	TGTGCCATCAGTGAGCCCCACCAAAGCGAGCAGTACTTC
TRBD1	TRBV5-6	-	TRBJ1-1	CASSSRTGLTEAFF	TGTGCCAGCAGTTCACGGACAGGGCTTACTGAAGCTTTCTTT